This T cell receptor beta chain is from a study of shared clonotypes between healthy human individuals (dated by TCRdb to about 2020). Turning to the overall study: The cohort comprised a couple of women and a few men aged 18 to 49 years. To estimate repertoire size and how much clonotypes are shared between individuals, the study performed deep sequencing of blood TCR repertoires from roughly five healthy adults. Per donor, leukapheresis produced somewhere between about 0.94 and 9 billion PBMCs. To increase sequencing depth and limit assay-specific biases, TCR repertoire library preparation and sequencing were carried out by different laboratories using diverse techniques. Broad study findings and their caveats: Sampling was restricted to blood, and TCR repertoires in tissue are likely to differ from TCR repertoires in blood. The genetic and exposure-history diversity represented was limited by the small number of donors. Pairwise subsampling led to the expectation that sequencing depth would affect the degree of clonotype sharing among donors.

TCR CDR3 regions were amplified from genomic DNA by multiplex PCR using the deep immunoSEQ assay. For each cell subset, the extracted genomic DNA was distributed evenly across all wells of several immunoSEQ 96-well plates, and each plate served as one replicate. For unsorted PBMC, 250 to 350 ng genomic DNA, equal to about 30,000 T cell genomes, was loaded into each replicate PCR. Ten immunoSEQ deep assay plates were used to sequence the unsorted PBMC genomic DNA. Purified libraries were quantified with a Qubit 3.0 fluorometer, sized on a Bioanalyzer 2100, and re-quantified with the KAPA Library Quantification kit. Every immunoSEQ 96-well plate was sequenced on a dedicated single-read 150-cycle Illumina NextSeq 550 flow cell. For the original study's pipeline: Because the immunoSEQ output held only junctional sequences and lacked quality scores, the filtering could not match the filtering applied to full-length reads. To assign V/J genes and CDR3, sequences were annotated using PyIR, a Python wrapper for IgBLAST v1.9, with IMGT germline references. Reads were filtered out if the reads had weak V/J assignments (E-value above 1e-6), no CDR3, stop codons, out-of-frame junctions, or ambiguous translated residues. V3J clonotypes were defined as sequences sharing an identical inferred V gene, J gene, and CDR3 amino acid sequence. The percentage overlap between two repertoires was calculated by dividing the number of shared unique clonotypes by the size of the smaller repertoire. Richness of each repertoire was evaluated using RTK rarefaction, the Chao1 estimator, and Recon v2.1 estimates of unobserved clonotypes. TCRdb provides this immuneACCESS table in a form limited to in-frame rearrangements. Some clones are lacking; in checked studies, under half of them reflect an unresolved V gene, and why the rest are absent is not known. The DNA gave D and trimming, while V, J and clone size come from that table. The sample records under 600,000 clones, roughly four fifths of which are singletons. Jointly, the top ten make up 12% of the sample.

To note about this clone: The antigen it recognizes is unknown. A read error is likely here: a far larger clone is one base away.

From the germline V gene, CDR1 is MDHEN and CDR2 is SYDVKM. From cysteine to phenylalanine, the CDR3 is 19 amino acids long. Here the CDR3 DNA is all that survives: 57 bases in frame from base 1. Healthy HIV-negative adults with no recently reported acute infections or vaccinations were included as donors. Every donor was a Caucasian adult living in Nashville, Tennessee, USA. For unsorted samples, tens of millions of PBMCs were counted, and genomic DNA was extracted using the QIAamp DNA Blood Mini kit. Blood was collected by leukapheresis, and PBMCs were isolated by Ficoll-Histopaque density gradient centrifugation and then cryopreserved in liquid nitrogen vapor phase.

The chain is encoded by TRBV28 joined to TRBJ2-4; the D gene assignment is ambiguous. The sequence was collected from a woman in her thirties or forties in good health. Some clones in this sample may be carry-over from other donors' samples. The sample taken for sequencing was PBMCs. The CDR3 protein is CASSLFQSIHGLPKNIQHF. The DNA sequence follows: TGTGCCAGCAGTTTGTTTCAGTCCATCCACGGGTTGCCCAAAAACATTCAGCACTTC.